The 16 T cell receptor beta chains presented below share a single source sample, sequenced in a study of T cells in Graves' hyperthyroidism and ophthalmopathy (dated by TCRdb to between 2019 and 2020). The method behind the library was multiplex PCR. The sample was run on an Illumina HiSeq 2000. TCR beta CDR3 regions were amplified from RNA transcripts. A first-round RT-PCR of the TCR CDR3 used the HTBI primer set with the Qiagen OneStep RT-PCR kit. TCRdb ran its own pipeline on the public reads, namely fastp trimming at Q25 and MiXCR clone calling, and kept in-frame beta chains. Rows are unified per CDR3 protein, each entry keeping the most common DNA and genes. The sample records fewer than 900,000 distinct CDR3 sequences, 18% of which are singletons. The top ten constitute 16% of the sample. The sample taken for sequencing was blood. The receptors stem from a woman between 50 and 59 years old with Graves' hyperthyroidism that later progressed to Graves' ophthalmopathy.

This clonotype was recorded many times. J is TRBJ1-1 and V is TRBV6-5; D is undetermined. Germline V CDR1 and CDR2: MNHEY, SVGAGI. This CDR3 region has 15 residues. With 0 bases removed from V and 4 bases from J, the gap between germline ends came to 12 bases. CDR3 residues: CASSYSGRLSTEAFF. The DNA for the CDR3 is TGTGCCAGCAGTTACTCGGGAAGGCTTTCCACTGAAGCTTTCTTT.

This clonotype was recorded many times. This chain connects TRBV5-5 to TRBJ2-1; TRBD2 matches 12 bases. V gave up 1 base and J gave up 7 bases; unmatched junction bases: 9. There are 17 residues in the CDR3. Germline-derived CDR1 and CDR2 are SGHKS and YYEKEE (reference sequence). CDR3 sequence: CASSLRPSGGADNEQFF. CDR3 in DNA: TGTGCCAGCAGCTTGAGGCCTAGCGGGGGGGCCGATAATGAGCAGTTCTTC.

The gene calls are TRBV7-9 and TRBJ2-1; D remains unclear. The CDR3 loop spans 13 amino acids. Germline assignment: CDR1 SEHNR and CDR2 FQNEAQ (reference sequence). The V end lost 3 bases, the J end lost 8 bases, and 11 bases lay between the germline ends. The CDR3 sequence: CASSFVGSDEQFF. DNA for the CDR3: TGTGCCAGCAGCTTTGTTGGTTCCGATGAGCAGTTCTTC.

The V call is TRBV10-1, the J call TRBJ2-2; the match to TRBD1 covers 7 bases. CDR3 size: 14 residues. Germline values: CDR1 WNHNN, CDR2 SYGVQD (reference sequence). V trimming: 8 bases; J trimming: 0 bases; junction bases outside the gene matches: 3. CDR3 bases: TGCGCCAGCGCCGACAGGGCGAACACCGGGGAGCTGTTTTTT. The encoded protein is CASADRANTGELFF.

This clonotype was recorded a few times. The CDR3 loop is CASRDSDQPQHF. CDR3 nucleotide sequence: TGTGCCAGCAGGGACAGTGATCAGCCCCAGCATTTT. J is TRBJ1-5 and V is TRBV6-2 or TRBV6-3; a weak D match, TRBD1 (6 bases). This CDR3 contains 12 residues. V was shortened by 6 bases and J by 5 bases, with 8 bases between the two germline ends. Looked up from germline, CDR1 is MNHEY and CDR2 is SVGEGT.

In its sample, this clonotype was seen many times. The J gene is TRBJ1-1, the V gene TRBV7-9; D gene uncertain. The CDR3 has 15 amino acids. Germline V gives CDR1 SEHNR, CDR2 FQNEAQ (reference sequence). The V end was cut by 3 bases, the J end by 8 bases, with 19 bases between. CDR3 loop: CASSFRAGLKAEAFF. CDR3 nucleotide sequence: TGTGCCAGCAGCTTTAGGGCAGGACTAAAGGCCGAAGCTTTCTTT. Based on the CDR3 plus reference TRBV7-9 and TRBJ1-1, the full variable domain is DTGVSQNPRHKITKRGQNVTFRCDPISEHNRLYWYRQTLGQGPEFLTYFQNEAQLEKSRLLSDRFSAERPKGSFSTLEIQRTEQGDSAMYLCASSFRAGLKAEAFFGQGTRLTVV.

The rearrangement links TRBV7-9 to TRBJ2-1, with TRBD2 matching over 7 bases. The CDR3 loop spans 16 amino acids. V was pared by 3 bases and J by 4 bases, with 9 bases of the junction left unmatched. The germline CDR1 and CDR2 sequences are SEHNR and FQNEAQ (reference sequence). The CDR3 DNA reads as TGTGCCAGCAGCTTCCTGGGGGGGACTCGGTACAATGAGCAGTTCTTC. It specifies CASSFLGGTRYNEQFF.

The V and J genes are TRBV4-1 and TRBJ1-5; D unresolved. This CDR3 spans 15 amino acids. Germline V gives CDR1 MGHRA, CDR2 YSYEKL. V lost 3 bases and J 0 bases, leaving 9 bases between the germline ends. Written as DNA, the CDR3 is TGCGCCAGCAGCCAGGAAGACGGTAGCAATCAGCCCCAGCATTTT. Protein sequence: CASSQEDGSNQPQHF.

The genes are TRBV3-1 and TRBJ1-1; no reliable D call. CDR1 LGHDT and CDR2 YNNKEL come from the germline V gene (reference sequence). This CDR3 spans 14 amino acids. The V end lost 7 bases, the J end lost 1 base, and 13 bases lay between the germline ends. The CDR3 sequence is CASNSRTENTEAFF. CDR3 in DNA: TGTGCCAGCAATTCTCGGACGGAGAACACTGAAGCTTTCTTT.

A few counts support this clonotype. The rearrangement links TRBV5-5 to TRBJ2-1; 7 positions agree with TRBD2. After removal of 6 bases from V and 6 bases from J, the junction contained 15 bases not matched to a gene. The CDR3 is 16 residues long. Per the germline V gene, CDR1 is SGHKS and CDR2 is YYEKEE (reference sequence). The CDR3 spells CASKKGGGSTVNEQFF. For the CDR3, the DNA is TGTGCCAGCAAAAAGGGCGGGGGATCTACAGTCAATGAGCAGTTCTTC.

In regard to this clonotype: One base away lies a much larger clone, so this may be a sequencing read error. This chain uses TRBV20-1 with TRBJ1-5; a weak D match, TRBD1 (5 bases). The germline gives CDR1 DFQATT, CDR2 SNEGSKA (reference sequence). The CDR3 covers 14 residues. The CDR3 coding sequence is TGCAGTGCAACCCAGGGTAATGGGCATCAGCCCCCGCATTTT. It yields the protein CSATQGNGHQPPHF.

CDR3 nucleotides: TGTGCCATCAGGGGACAGGACTCCTACAATGAGCAGTTCTTC. Its translation is CAIRGQDSYNEQFF. V gene TRBV10-3 combines with J gene TRBJ2-1; 8 bases map to TRBD1. The junction had 1 base not matched to a gene; V was cut back by 6 bases and J by 0 bases. This CDR3 contains 14 residues. Germline values: CDR1 ENHRY, CDR2 SYGVKD.

This clonotype appeared once. The V and J genes are TRBV12-3 or TRBV12-4 and TRBJ1-6, with 8 nucleotides matching TRBD1. The CDR3 totals 13 residues. V was clipped by 5 bases and J by 9 bases; unmatched bases: 3. The CDR3 reads CASSQGAGSPLHF. The CDR3 coding sequence is TGTGCCAGCAGTCAGGGGGCGGGTTCACCCCTCCACTTT.

This clonotype was recorded a few times. The V and J genes are TRBV20-1 and TRBJ1-5, with D perhaps matching TRBD1 (5 bases). The V end was cut by 6 bases, the J end by 7 bases, with 16 bases between. Germline V CDR1 and CDR2: DFQATT, SNEGSKA (reference sequence). This CDR3 is 13 amino acids long. In nucleotides, the CDR3 is TGCAGTGCCCGGGGAGGGGATTGGCAGCCCCAGCATTTT. It codes for CSARGGDWQPQHF.

This clonotype appeared a few times. The rearrangement links TRBV30 to TRBJ2-6; no clear D. This CDR3 is 14 amino acids long. Germline loops: CDR1 GTSNPN, CDR2 SVGIG (reference sequence). Between the trimmed V and J ends, which lost 5 bases and 0 bases, there was a span of 8 bases. CDR3 region: CAWCTDSGANVLTF. The CDR3, as DNA: TGTGCCTGGTGCACAGACTCTGGGGCCAACGTCCTGACTTTC.

In this sample, this clonotype turned up many times. The chain has TRBV20-1 and TRBJ1-1; no definite D call. The CDR3 has 13 residues. Between the trimmed V and J ends, which lost 7 bases and 1 base, there was a span of 13 bases. Germline V gives CDR1 DFQATT, CDR2 SNEGSKA (reference sequence). CDR3 DNA sequence: TGCAGTGTCCGCGGACGCCAGAACACTGAAGCTTTCTTT. It encodes CSVRGRQNTEAFF.